Sequencing of this TCR beta chain was carried out in a study of shared clonotypes between healthy human individuals. From germline, CDR1 is MNHEY and CDR2 SMNVEV (reference sequence). This CDR3 comprises 13 residues. V lost 3 bases and J 4 bases, leaving 9 bases between the germline ends. Adults of Caucasian background living in Nashville, Tennessee made up all donors. Assay execution proceeded at the deep level. Clones were sequenced by immunoSEQ multiplex PCR, and TCRdb holds only the in-frame ones, with some missing. The sample yields 2,500,000 or so clones, around nine tenths seen once. A note on this clone: Its target is not known.

Whole-study findings and limits: In contrast to clonotypes shared by all four donors, non-shared clonotypes had lower generation probabilities. What naive subsets generally showed was a larger estimated richness than memory subsets showed.

The receptor was derived from a man younger than 35 in good health. This chain links TRBV27 with TRBJ1-2; no firm D call. The sample comprised naive CD4+ T cells sorted from blood. Subset given: CD45RA+ positively selected. This CDR3 reads CASSFMGSYGYTF. CDR3 coding DNA: TGTGCCAGCAGTTTCATGGGGAGCTATGGCTACACCTTC.